This entry describes one T cell receptor (beta chain). Authors' processing steps: Quantification of nucleated cells was approximated via reference gene primer amplification. The assay was immunoSEQ multiplex PCR, and TCRdb's table has in-frame clones only and misses some. From that table come the V and J calls and clone size; the DNA was used to work out D and trimming. There are 150,000 to 250,000 clones in the sample; 94% occur only once, and roughly 0.76% lies in the top ten. Trimming took 1 base from V and 9 from J; bases not matched to a gene: 9. Germline V gene sequence: CDR1 LGHDT, CDR2 YNNKEL (reference sequence). This CDR3 comprises 15 residues. This sample was taken from a study of blood T cell repertoires in COVID-19. Study-level background: COVID-19 samples collected from the United States, Italy and Spain covered acute and convalescent phases. PBMCs, B-cell-depleted T cells, or T cells provided the cDNA or gDNA that made up the material.

Enrolment of Seattle patients took place during active infection, and they were followed longitudinally. The source material was peripheral blood. This rearrangement joins TRBV3-1 (or the pseudogene TRBV3-2) to TRBJ2-1; TRBD2 matches at 7 bases. The clonotype comes from a man aged 25-45 years with COVID-19, enrolled during active disease. CDR3 DNA sequence: TGTGCCAGCAGCCAAGTGGGGGACTACGGCGGTGAGCAGTTCTTC. Its translation: CASSQVGDYGGEQFF.